Below are 2 T cell receptor beta chains sequenced from a single sample in a study of metastatic and nonmetastatic thyroid tumors (TCRdb year 2020). The library relied on PCR. The instrument given in TCRdb is Illumina HiSeq 4000. Using fastp trimming at Q25 and MiXCR clonotype assembly, TCRdb reanalyzed the public sequencing data and kept in-frame beta chains. The sample contains about 7,000 clones, 39% of them found a single time. The ten largest account for less than 25% of the sample. None of the patients had been given any treatment before thyroid surgery. Sequencing was done on a sample of tumor tissue. These receptor sequences come from a female donor with papillary thyroid cancer or a benign thyroid nodule (not recorded which). Some clones in this sample may be carry-over from other donors' samples.

This chain links TRBV5-8 with TRBJ1-2; D gene uncertain. Germline V CDR1 and CDR2: SGHTS, YDEGEE. CDR3 length: 14 amino acids. Trimming stripped 1 base from V and 3 bases from J, with 10 bases between. This CDR3 is CASSLRAADYGYTF. Here the CDR3 DNA reads TGTGCCAGCAGCTTGCGGGCAGCCGACTATGGCTACACCTTC.

This rearrangement joins TRBV6-1 to TRBJ1-5, with 8 bases fitting TRBD1. The CDR3 is 16 amino acids. J lost 0 bases, V lost 4 bases, and 5 bases had no gene match. CDR1 and CDR2 (germline): MNHNS, SASEGT. CDR3 DNA sequence: TGTGCCAGCAGTGCGACAGGGGTTCTTAGCAATCAGCCCCAGCATTTT. It codes for CASSATGVLSNQPQHF.